The TCR beta chain under discussion was sequenced for a study of tumor-infiltrating lymphocytes in localized non-small cell lung cancer. Background on the study: Patients included smokers and never-smokers with various histologies, some sampled after neoadjuvant chemotherapy. Each patient gave resected tumor and non-adjacent uninvolved lung tissue. General study findings and limits: Available tissue quantity limited TCR sequencing to a patient subset.

This clone was recorded at least ten times. Its specificity is not known. Looked up from germline, CDR1 is LNHDA and CDR2 is SQIVND (reference sequence). With 7 bases clipped from V and 4 bases from J, the junction kept 11 bases outside the gene matches. The CDR3 has 16 residues. The repertoire was sequenced with immunoSEQ multiplex PCR; TCRdb's copy has only in-frame clones and lacks some. The repertoire holds some 15,000 clones, less than 55% seen once, with approximately 15% in the top ten. The chain has TRBV19 and TRBJ2-1; 9 bases are shared with TRBD2. The sequence was obtained from a human donor with non-small cell lung cancer. Sequencing used lung tumor tissue. The CDR3 loop is CASNRGAAGGYNEQFF. The CDR3 nucleotides read TGTGCCAGTAACAGGGGTGCAGCGGGGGGATACAATGAGCAGTTCTTC.